The rows below give T cell receptor beta chains drawn from one sample of a study of cytomegalovirus exposure and HLA in healthy donors. The method was immunoSEQ multiplex PCR; TCRdb's version includes in-frame clones alone and lacks a portion of them. The sample consists of some 40,000 clones, less than 75% of them appearing once. Source material: PBMCs. The receptors here all came from a man aged 55 to 69 in good health and CMV-seropositive. CDR3s include the opening cysteine and the closing phenylalanine or tryptophan. Each record gives: V gene, J gene, D gene, clone size, CDR3 protein, CDR3 DNA. D genes are given only for firm matches. Clone size is stated in some rows and not others, as once, few, many or a class when expanded.

V: TRBV2
J: TRBJ2-1
D: TRBD2
size: .
CDR3: CASSDLTSGQHNEQFF
DNA: TGTGCCAGCAGTGACCTGACTAGCGGCCAGCACAATGAGCAGTTCTTC

V: TRBV5-1
J: TRBJ2-7
D: TRBD2
size: .
CDR3: CASSSQGQREVDEQYF
DNA: TGCGCCAGCAGCTCACAGGGACAGCGGGAGGTGGACGAGCAGTACTTC

V: TRBV19
J: TRBJ2-1
D: TRBD2
size: .
CDR3: CASSNLAGLPNEQFF
DNA: TGTGCCAGTAGTAACCTAGCGGGACTACCCAATGAGCAGTTCTTC

V: TRBV5-1
J: TRBJ2-5
D: TRBD2
size: few
CDR3: CASTYTSGREETQYF
DNA: TGCGCCAGCACCTACACTAGCGGGAGAGAAGAGACCCAGTACTTC

V: TRBV7-2
J: TRBJ2-7
D: .
size: .
CDR3: CASSLLTGTSYEQYF
DNA: TGTGCCAGCAGCCTTCTCACGGGTACCTCCTACGAGCAGTACTTC

V: TRBV11-2
J: TRBJ2-7
D: TRBD1
size: .
CDR3: CASSPRQGRIEQYF
DNA: TGTGCCAGCAGCCCCCGACAGGGCCGGATCGAGCAGTACTTC

V: TRBV30
J: TRBJ2-1
D: .
size: .
CDR3: CAWSGYSYNEQFF
DNA: TGTGCCTGGTCCGGGTACTCCTACAATGAGCAGTTCTTC

V: TRBV11-2
J: TRBJ2-7
D: TRBD2
size: once
CDR3: CASSLVRLAGSVEQYF
DNA: TGTGCCAGCAGCTTAGTTCGCCTAGCGGGATCTGTCGAGCAGTACTTC

V: TRBV6-1
J: TRBJ1-1
D: TRBD1
size: .
CDR3: CASSEVRTGDWGTEAFF
DNA: TGTGCCAGCAGTGAAGTAAGGACAGGGGATTGGGGCACTGAAGCTTTCTTT

V: TRBV5-4
J: TRBJ2-7
D: TRBD2
size: .
CDR3: CASSRTTSGSNEQYF
DNA: TGTGCCAGCAGCCGTACTACTAGCGGGAGCAACGAGCAGTACTTC

V: TRBV5-1
J: TRBJ1-1
D: .
size: few
CDR3: CASKQDTEAFF
DNA: TGCGCCAGCAAGCAAGACACTGAAGCTTTCTTT

V: TRBV7-2
J: TRBJ2-7
D: TRBD2
size: .
CDR3: CASSSTSSGLRAGEQYF
DNA: TGTGCCAGCAGCTCCACCTCTTCGGGACTAAGGGCTGGGGAGCAGTACTTC

V: TRBV11-2
J: TRBJ2-2
D: .
size: once
CDR3: CASSLAASLGGELFF
DNA: TGTGCCAGCAGCTTAGCGGCTAGCCTGGGCGGGGAGCTGTTTTTT

V: TRBV4-2
J: TRBJ2-3
D: TRBD1
size: once
CDR3: CASSQERQGRDTQYF
DNA: TGTGCCAGCAGCCAGGAAAGACAGGGGAGGGATACGCAGTATTTT

V: TRBV9
J: TRBJ2-7
D: TRBD2
size: .
CDR3: CASSAGEGAYEQYF
DNA: TGTGCCAGCAGCGCGGGGGAGGGTGCCTACGAGCAGTACTTC